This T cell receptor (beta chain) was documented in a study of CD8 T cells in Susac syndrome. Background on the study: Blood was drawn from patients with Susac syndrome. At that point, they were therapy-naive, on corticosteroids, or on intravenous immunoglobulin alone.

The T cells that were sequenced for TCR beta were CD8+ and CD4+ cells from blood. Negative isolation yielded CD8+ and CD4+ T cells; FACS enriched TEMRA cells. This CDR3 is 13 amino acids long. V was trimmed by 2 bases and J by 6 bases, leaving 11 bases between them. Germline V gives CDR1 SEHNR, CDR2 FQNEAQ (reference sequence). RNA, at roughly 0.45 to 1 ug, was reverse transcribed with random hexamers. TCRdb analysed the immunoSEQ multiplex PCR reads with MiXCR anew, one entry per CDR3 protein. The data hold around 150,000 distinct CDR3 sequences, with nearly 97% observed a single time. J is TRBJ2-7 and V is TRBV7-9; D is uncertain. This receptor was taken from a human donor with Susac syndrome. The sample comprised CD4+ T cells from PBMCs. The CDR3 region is CASSLSRETEQYF. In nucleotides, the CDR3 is TGTGCCAGCAGCTTATCCCGAGAGACCGAGCAGTACTTC.